The 11 T cell receptor beta chains reported below all come from one sample, sequenced in a study of blood T cells in healthy people across ages. It was with a sample-barcoded 5' primer and a J-beta primer mix that a second PCR of roughly 6 to 12 cycles was run. TCRdb redid the calling of the 5' RACE reads with MiXCR, one entry per CDR3 protein. This table has about 600,000 distinct CDR3 sequences, 45% to 55% appearing once. The sample consisted of blood. These receptors originate from a man at least 80 years old in good health.

This clonotype came up a few times. The chain couples TRBV5-1 to TRBJ2-3, with D tentatively TRBD2 (6 bases). CDR1 and CDR2 from the germline V gene are SGHRS and YFSETQ. The CDR3 loop spans 16 amino acids. Trimming took 0 bases from V and 2 from J, leaving 13 bases between them. CDR3 coding DNA: TGCGCCAGCAGCTTGGATCCGGCGGGGCCCACAGATACGCAGTATTTT. This translates into CASSLDPAGPTDTQYF. The entire variable domain, with the rest obtained from reference TRBV5-1 and TRBJ2-3, is as follows: KAGVTQTPRYLIKTRGQQVTLSCSPISGHRSVSWYQQTPGQGLQFLFEYFSETQRNKGNFPGRFSGRQFSNSRSEMNVSTLELGDSALYLCASSLDPAGPTDTQYFGPGTRLTVL.

This clonotype was detected only a few times. The chain employs TRBV29-1 and TRBJ2-3; 7 positions match TRBD2. V shed 1 base, J shed 11 bases, and the junction held 9 bases outside the gene matches. The V gene's germline CDR1 is SQVTM and CDR2 ANQGSEA. The CDR3 sequence is 13 residues long. CDR3 residues: CSVEGPGGSGQYF. The DNA of the CDR3 is TGCAGCGTTGAAGGCCCGGGAGGTTCGGGGCAGTATTTT.

The chain recombines TRBV3-1 with TRBJ2-1; TRBD1 is a possible D gene (5 bases). Germline loops: CDR1 LGHDT, CDR2 YNNKEL (reference sequence). The CDR3 spans 16 residues. The germline V and J ends were trimmed by 1 base and 5 bases, with 15 bases remaining between them. CDR3 loop: CASSQATAPTNNEQFF. CDR3 nucleotides: TGTGCCAGCAGCCAAGCGACAGCCCCGACCAACAATGAGCAGTTCTTC.

The genes are TRBV4-2 and TRBJ2-7; 10 bases are a match to TRBD2. CDR1 and CDR2 (germline): LGHNA, YNFKEQ. The CDR3 runs 18 residues. The ends lost 1 base at V and 0 bases at J; junction bases unmatched: 9. The CDR3 DNA sequence: TGTGCCAGCAGCCAAGTTCGGCCTAGCGGGGGAAACTCCTACGAGCAGTACTTC. It encodes CASSQVRPSGGNSYEQYF.

The V call is TRBV3-1, the J call TRBJ2-5, with TRBD2 matching 7 bases. The last part of the DNA fits TRBJ2-7 better; the J call may be wrong. CDR1 and CDR2 (germline): LGHDT, YNNKEL (reference sequence). There are 13 residues in the CDR3. CDR3 sequence reads: CASSQGGGNEQYF. The CDR3 bases are TGTGCCAGCAGCCAAGGGGGAGGGAACGAGCAGTACTTC.

The sample holds many counts of this clonotype. This chain links TRBV6-6 with TRBJ2-7, with 9 positions matching TRBD1. Trimming removed 6 bases from V and 2 bases from J; junction bases left unmatched: 5. The germline V gene has CDR1 MNHNY and CDR2 SVGAGI (reference sequence). The CDR3 is 14 residues long. CDR3 sequence: CASRGYRGPYEQYF. The CDR3 region has the DNA TGTGCCAGCAGGGGGTACAGGGGGCCCTACGAGCAGTACTTC.

This clonotype was recorded many times. The chain combines TRBV6-6 with TRBJ1-5; D may be TRBD1 (6 bases). V was shortened by 8 bases and J by 0 bases, with 17 bases between the two germline ends. Germline V gives CDR1 MNHNY, CDR2 SVGAGI (reference sequence). This CDR3 contains 16 residues. CDR3 DNA sequence: TGTGCCAGCCGAGACCTACAGGGAAATAGCAATCAGCCCCAGCATTTT. This codes for CASRDLQGNSNQPQHF.

In its sample, this clonotype was seen a few times. CDR3 residues: CAISGSYEQYF. DNA of the CDR3: TGTGCCATCAGTGGCTCCTACGAGCAGTACTTC. The chain couples TRBV10-3 to TRBJ2-7; no clear D. V was pared by 4 bases and J by 0 bases, with 1 base between. Germline V lookup: CDR1 ENHRY, CDR2 SYGVKD. The CDR3 is 11 amino acids.

The chain recombines TRBV7-3 with TRBJ2-1; 7 bases fit TRBD2. Germline V gene lookup returns CDR1 SGHTA and CDR2 FQGTGA. This CDR3 is 14 amino acids long. V trimming: 8 bases; J trimming: 2 bases; junction bases outside the gene matches: 6. The CDR3 DNA follows: TGTGCCAGCCGCTCTAGCGGAGCCTACAATGAGCAGTTCTTC. It encodes CASRSSGAYNEQFF.

The CDR3 loop reads CASSPGENRGSTDTQYF. The CDR3 DNA reads as TGTGCCAGCAGCCCTGGGGAGAACAGGGGGAGCACAGATACGCAGTATTTT. V and J are TRBV3-1 and TRBJ2-3; TRBD1 matches 8 bases. This CDR3 spans 17 amino acids. V lost 4 bases and J lost 0; bases outside the gene matches: 9. Germline assignment: CDR1 LGHDT and CDR2 YNNKEL (reference sequence).

The chain uses TRBV5-1 and TRBJ2-7, with D perhaps matching TRBD1 (6 bases). In germline, CDR1 is SGHRS, CDR2 YFSETQ. The V gene lost 3 bases and the J gene lost 7 bases, with 17 bases spanning the gap. This CDR3 region has 14 residues. The CDR3 coding sequence is TGCGCCAGCAGCTATACTACAGGGTCGAAGGAGCAGTACTTC. Its translation: CASSYTTGSKEQYF.